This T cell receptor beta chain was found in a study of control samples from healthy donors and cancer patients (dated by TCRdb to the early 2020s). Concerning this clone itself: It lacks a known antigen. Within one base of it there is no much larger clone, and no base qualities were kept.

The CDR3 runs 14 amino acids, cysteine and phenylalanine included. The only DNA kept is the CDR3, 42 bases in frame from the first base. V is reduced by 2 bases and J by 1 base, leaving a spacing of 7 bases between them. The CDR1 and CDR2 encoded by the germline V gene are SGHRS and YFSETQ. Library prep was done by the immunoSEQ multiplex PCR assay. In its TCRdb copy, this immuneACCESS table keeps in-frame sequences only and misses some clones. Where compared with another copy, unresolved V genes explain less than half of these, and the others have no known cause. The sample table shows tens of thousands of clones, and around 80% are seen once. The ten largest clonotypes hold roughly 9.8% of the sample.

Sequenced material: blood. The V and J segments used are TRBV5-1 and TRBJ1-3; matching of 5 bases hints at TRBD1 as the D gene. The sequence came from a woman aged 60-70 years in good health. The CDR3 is CASSFQGSGNTIYF. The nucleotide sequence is TGCGCCAGCAGCTTCCAGGGTTCTGGAAACACCATATATTTT.